The clone carrying this TCR beta chain was counted many times. This sample was included in a study of human T cells and chemical hapten exposure. Time point reported: patch test 2, 6 weeks after DPC sensitization. Treatment of the sample: therapeutic diphenylcyclopropenone sensitization with weekly scalp DPC. Blood, whole and unfractionated, served as the source for total RNA extraction. MiXCR, applied by TCRdb to the RACE reads, yields one record per CDR3 protein. The table lists about 140,000 distinct CDR3 sequences, roughly 12% of them singletons. The CDR3 consists of 14 residues. The ends were cut back, 3 bases at V and 5 bases at J, with 10 bases in the middle. Germline V gene data show CDR1 as SEHNR and CDR2 as FQNEAQ (reference sequence).

Here the sequenced sample was whole blood, taken in connection with sensitization to the hapten diphenylcyclopropenone (DPC). The J gene is TRBJ2-2, the V gene TRBV7-9; TRBD1 or TRBD2 may be the D gene (5 bases each). The sequence was collected from a woman aged 50 to 65 with alopecia areata. Some clones in this sample may be carry-over from other donors' samples. CDR3 bases: TGTGCCAGCAGCTTCACCTGGGGGACCGGGGAGCTGTTTTTT. This sequence encodes CASSFTWGTGELFF.